This is a list of T cell receptor beta chains from one sample in a study of cytomegalovirus exposure and HLA in healthy donors. The table came from immunoSEQ multiplex PCR; TCRdb's copy has only in-frame clones and leaves some out. This sample has roughly 130,000 clones; 74% occur once, and the top ten carry nearly 6%. Material: PBMCs. The receptors were gathered from a woman in her 50s in good health and CMV-seropositive. CDR3s include the opening cysteine and the closing phenylalanine or tryptophan. A D gene is named only where the DNA matches it firmly. Not every row has a clone size; where given, it reads once, few, many or a size class.

clone size: -; J gene: TRBJ2-1; V gene: TRBV7-8; D gene: TRBD2; CDR3 length: 19; CDR3 protein: CASSLFRRTSGATYNEQFF; CDR3 DNA: TGTGCCAGCAGCTTATTTCGTCGGACTAGCGGGGCTACCTACAATGAGCAGTTCTTC
clone size: -; J gene: TRBJ2-1; V gene: TRBV7-9; D gene: -; CDR3 length: 12; CDR3 protein: CASSGPNNEQFF; CDR3 DNA: TGTGCCAGTAGCGGCCCAAACAATGAGCAGTTCTTC
clone size: -; J gene: TRBJ1-5; V gene: TRBV28; D gene: TRBD1; CDR3 length: 15; CDR3 protein: CASSSRGTVLWPQHF; CDR3 DNA: TGTGCCAGCAGTTCCCGCGGGACAGTTCTCTGGCCCCAGCATTTT
clone size: -; J gene: TRBJ2-1; V gene: TRBV5-1; D gene: -; CDR3 length: 13; CDR3 protein: CASSFFSRNEQFF; CDR3 DNA: TGCGCCAGCAGCTTTTTTAGCCGCAATGAGCAGTTCTTC
clone size: -; J gene: TRBJ1-1; V gene: TRBV2; D gene: -; CDR3 length: 13; CDR3 protein: CASSVWQGGEAFF; CDR3 DNA: TGTGCCAGCAGTGTATGGCAGGGAGGTGAAGCTTTCTTT
clone size: -; J gene: TRBJ2-5; V gene: TRBV16; D gene: TRBD1; CDR3 length: 15; CDR3 protein: CASSLQGQDQETQYF; CDR3 DNA: TGTGCCAGCAGCCTTCAGGGACAGGACCAAGAGACCCAGTACTTC
clone size: few; J gene: TRBJ2-1; V gene: TRBV7-9; D gene: TRBD2; CDR3 length: 15; CDR3 protein: CASSPAGGQVNEQFF; CDR3 DNA: TGTGCCAGCAGCCCAGCGGGGGGGCAAGTCAATGAGCAGTTCTTC
clone size: -; J gene: TRBJ2-3; V gene: TRBV10-3; D gene: TRBD2; CDR3 length: 16; CDR3 protein: CAISFTSGGATDTQYF; CDR3 DNA: TGTGCCATCAGCTTCACTAGCGGGGGGGCGACAGATACGCAGTATTTT
clone size: -; J gene: TRBJ1-2; V gene: TRBV4-1; D gene: -; CDR3 length: 16; CDR3 protein: CASSQVGRTRNYGYTF; CDR3 DNA: TGCGCCAGCAGCCAAGTGGGGAGGACAAGGAACTATGGCTACACCTTC
clone size: once; J gene: TRBJ1-4; V gene: TRBV5-1; D gene: -; CDR3 length: 14; CDR3 protein: CASSLGSENEKLFF; CDR3 DNA: TGCGCCAGCAGCTTGGGAAGCGAGAATGAAAAACTGTTTTTT
clone size: -; J gene: TRBJ2-4; V gene: TRBV29-1; D gene: TRBD1; CDR3 length: 15; CDR3 protein: CSVVRQGPAKNIQYF; CDR3 DNA: TGCAGCGTCGTTCGACAGGGTCCAGCCAAAAACATTCAGTACTTC
clone size: -; J gene: TRBJ2-3; V gene: TRBV19; D gene: TRBD2; CDR3 length: 16; CDR3 protein: CASIDRGGSTTDTQYF; CDR3 DNA: TGTGCCAGTATCGACCGGGGGGGGAGTACCACAGATACGCAGTATTTT
clone size: -; J gene: TRBJ1-1; V gene: TRBV30; D gene: -; CDR3 length: 14; CDR3 protein: CAWSVASMNTEAFF; CDR3 DNA: TGTGCCTGGAGTGTTGCGAGTATGAACACTGAAGCTTTCTTT
clone size: once; J gene: TRBJ2-1; V gene: TRBV14; D gene: -; CDR3 length: 14; CDR3 protein: CASSHAWENNEQFF; CDR3 DNA: TGTGCCAGCAGCCATGCTTGGGAGAACAATGAGCAGTTCTTC